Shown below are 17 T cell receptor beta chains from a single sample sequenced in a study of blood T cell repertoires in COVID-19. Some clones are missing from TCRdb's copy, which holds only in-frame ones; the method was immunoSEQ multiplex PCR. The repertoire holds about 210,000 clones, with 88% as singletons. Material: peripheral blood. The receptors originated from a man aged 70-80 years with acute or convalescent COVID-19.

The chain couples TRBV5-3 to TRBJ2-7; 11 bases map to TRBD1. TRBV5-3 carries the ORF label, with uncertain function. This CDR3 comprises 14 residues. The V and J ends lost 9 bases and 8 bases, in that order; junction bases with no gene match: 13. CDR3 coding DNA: TGTGCCATCGAACCGGGACAGGGGGTTTGGAAGCAGTACTTC. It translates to CAIEPGQGVWKQYF.

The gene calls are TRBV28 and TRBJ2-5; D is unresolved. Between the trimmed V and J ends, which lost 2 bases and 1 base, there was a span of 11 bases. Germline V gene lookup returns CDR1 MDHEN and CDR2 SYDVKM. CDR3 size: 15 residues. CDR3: CASSLPSGSQETQYF. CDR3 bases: TGTGCCAGCAGTTTACCTTCCGGGTCCCAAGAGACCCAGTACTTC. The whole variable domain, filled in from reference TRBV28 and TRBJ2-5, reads DVKVTQSSRYLVKRTGEKVFLECVQDMDHENMFWYRQDPGLGLRLIYFSYDVKMKEKGDIPEGYSVSREKKERFSLILESASTNQTSMYLCASSLPSGSQETQYFGPGTRLLVL.

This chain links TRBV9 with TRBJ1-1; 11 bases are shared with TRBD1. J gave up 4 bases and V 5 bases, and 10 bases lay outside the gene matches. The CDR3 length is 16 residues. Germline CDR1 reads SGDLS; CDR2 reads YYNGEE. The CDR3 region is CASRPGQGDLGTEAFF. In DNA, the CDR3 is TGTGCCAGCAGACCGGGACAGGGGGATTTGGGCACTGAAGCTTTCTTT.

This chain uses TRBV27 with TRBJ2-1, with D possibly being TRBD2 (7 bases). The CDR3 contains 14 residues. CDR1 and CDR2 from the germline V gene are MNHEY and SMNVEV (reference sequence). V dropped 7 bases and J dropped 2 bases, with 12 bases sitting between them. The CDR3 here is CASTPGGPYNEQFF. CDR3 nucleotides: TGTGCCAGCACCCCCGGGGGGCCCTACAATGAGCAGTTCTTC.

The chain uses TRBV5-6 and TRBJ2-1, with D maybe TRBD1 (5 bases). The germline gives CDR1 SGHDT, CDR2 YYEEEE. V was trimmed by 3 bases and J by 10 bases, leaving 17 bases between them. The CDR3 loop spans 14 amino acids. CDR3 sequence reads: CASSSRAYRIEQFF. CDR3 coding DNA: TGTGCCAGCAGCTCCAGGGCCTATAGGATCGAGCAGTTCTTC.

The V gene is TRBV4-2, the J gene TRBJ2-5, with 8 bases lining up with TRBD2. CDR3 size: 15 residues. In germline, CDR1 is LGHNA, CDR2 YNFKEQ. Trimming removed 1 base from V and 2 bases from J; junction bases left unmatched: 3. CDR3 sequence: CASSQARGGQETQYF. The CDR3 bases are TGTGCCAGCAGCCAAGCCCGGGGGGGTCAAGAGACCCAGTACTTC.

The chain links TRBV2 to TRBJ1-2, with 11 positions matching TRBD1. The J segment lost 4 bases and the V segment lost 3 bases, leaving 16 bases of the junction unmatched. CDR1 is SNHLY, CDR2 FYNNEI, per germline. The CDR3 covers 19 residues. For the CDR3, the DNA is TGTGCCAGCAGTGATTTAATAGTGGGGACAGGGGGAATTTCCTATGGCTACACCTTC. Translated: CASSDLIVGTGGISYGYTF.

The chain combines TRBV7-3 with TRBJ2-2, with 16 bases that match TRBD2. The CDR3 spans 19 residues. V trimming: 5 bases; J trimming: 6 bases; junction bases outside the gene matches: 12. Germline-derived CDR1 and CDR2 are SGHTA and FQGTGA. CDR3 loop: CASSAVGLAGGRVAGELFF. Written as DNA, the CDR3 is TGTGCCAGCAGCGCGGTGGGACTAGCGGGAGGGCGTGTCGCCGGGGAGCTGTTTTTT. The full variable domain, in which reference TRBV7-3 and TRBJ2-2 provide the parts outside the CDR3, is GAGVSQTPSNKVTEKGKYVELRCDPISGHTALYWYRQSLGQGPEFLIYFQGTGAADDSGLPNDRFFAVRPEGSVSTLKIQRTERGDSAVYLCASSAVGLAGGRVAGELFFGEGSRLTVL.

The DNA of the CDR3 is TGTGCCAGCAGCCGACAGGGGGCGTACTATGGCTACACCTTC. Translating gives CASSRQGAYYGYTF. This sequence joins TRBV27 and TRBJ1-2; 10 nucleotides align to TRBD1. Germline CDR1 and CDR2: MNHEY and SMNVEV (reference sequence). This CDR3 has 14 amino acids. The junction had 4 bases not matched to a gene; V was cut back by 6 bases and J by 3 bases.

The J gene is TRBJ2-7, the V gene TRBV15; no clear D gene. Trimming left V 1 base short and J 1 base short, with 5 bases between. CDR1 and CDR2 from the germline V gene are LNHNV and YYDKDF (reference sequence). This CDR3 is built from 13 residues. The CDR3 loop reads CATSRVSSYEQYF. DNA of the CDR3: TGTGCCACCAGCAGAGTCAGTTCCTACGAGCAGTACTTC.

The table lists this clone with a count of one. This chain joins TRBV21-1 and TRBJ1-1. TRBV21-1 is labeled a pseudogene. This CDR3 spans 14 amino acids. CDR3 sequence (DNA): TGTGCCAGCAGCAAATTGACGGGGGTGGGAACGGCTTTCTTT. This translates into CASSKLTGVGTAFF.

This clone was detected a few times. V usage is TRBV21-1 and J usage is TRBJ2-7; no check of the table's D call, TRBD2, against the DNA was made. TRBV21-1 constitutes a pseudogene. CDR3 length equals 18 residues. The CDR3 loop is CASSLKPGGRAALVEQYF. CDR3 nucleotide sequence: TGTGCCAGCAGCCTCAAACCAGGCGGGAGGGCCGCACTAGTCGAGCAGTACTTC.

The CDR3 coding sequence is TGTGCCAGCAGCCAAGCCGGGAACTATGGCTACACCTTC. Its protein product is CASSQAGNYGYTF. This chain links TRBV3-1 (or the pseudogene TRBV3-2) with TRBJ1-2; D call uncertain. Germline CDR1 reads LGHDT; CDR2 reads YNNKEL (reference sequence). V was shortened by 1 base and J by 2 bases, with 5 bases between the two germline ends. This CDR3 contains 13 residues.

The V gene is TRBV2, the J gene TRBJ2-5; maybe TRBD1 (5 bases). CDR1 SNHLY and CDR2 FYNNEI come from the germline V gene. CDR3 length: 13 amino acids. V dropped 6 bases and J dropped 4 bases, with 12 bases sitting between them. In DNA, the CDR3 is TGTGCCAGCAGACGCGACAGTTCAGAGACCCAGTACTTC. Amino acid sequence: CASRRDSSETQYF.

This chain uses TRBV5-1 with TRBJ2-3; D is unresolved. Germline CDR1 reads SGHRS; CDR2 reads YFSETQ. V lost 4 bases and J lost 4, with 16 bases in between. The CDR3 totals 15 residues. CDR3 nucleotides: TGCGCCAGCAGCGGCGGTGGATATTCGGCAGATACGCAGTATTTT. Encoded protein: CASSGGGYSADTQYF. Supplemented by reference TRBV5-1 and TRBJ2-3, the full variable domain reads KAGVTQTPRYLIKTRGQQVTLSCSPISGHRSVSWYQQTPGQGLQFLFEYFSETQRNKGNFPGRFSGRQFSNSRSEMNVSTLELGDSALYLCASSGGGYSADTQYFGPGTRLTVL.

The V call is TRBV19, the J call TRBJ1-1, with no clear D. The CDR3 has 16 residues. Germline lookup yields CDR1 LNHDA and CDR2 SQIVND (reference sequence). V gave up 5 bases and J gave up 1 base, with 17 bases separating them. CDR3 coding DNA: TGTGCCAGTAGTCCAGACGGGTCGGGGAGGAACACTGAAGCTTTCTTT. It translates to CASSPDGSGRNTEAFF.

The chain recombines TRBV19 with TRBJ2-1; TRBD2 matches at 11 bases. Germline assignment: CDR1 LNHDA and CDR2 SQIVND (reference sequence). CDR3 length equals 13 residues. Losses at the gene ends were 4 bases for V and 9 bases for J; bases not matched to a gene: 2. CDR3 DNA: TGTGCCAGTAGTAAAGGACTAGCGGGTGAGCAGTTCTTC. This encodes CASSKGLAGEQFF. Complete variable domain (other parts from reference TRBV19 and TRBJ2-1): DGGITQSPKYLFRKEGQNVTLSCEQNLNHDAMYWYRQDPGQGLRLIYYSQIVNDFQKGDIAEGYSVSREKKESFPLTVTSAQKNPTAFYLCASSKGLAGEQFFGPGTRLTVL.